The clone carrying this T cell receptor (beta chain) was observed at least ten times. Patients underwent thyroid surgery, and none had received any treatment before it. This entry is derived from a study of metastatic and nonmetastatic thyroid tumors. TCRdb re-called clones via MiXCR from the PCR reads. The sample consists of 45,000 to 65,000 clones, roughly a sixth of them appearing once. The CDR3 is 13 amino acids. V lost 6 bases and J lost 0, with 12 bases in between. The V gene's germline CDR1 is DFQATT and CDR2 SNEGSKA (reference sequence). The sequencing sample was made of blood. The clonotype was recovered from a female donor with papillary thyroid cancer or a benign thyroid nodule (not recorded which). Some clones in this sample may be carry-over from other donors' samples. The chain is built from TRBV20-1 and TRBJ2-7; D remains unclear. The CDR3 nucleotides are TGCAGTGCAACCGAGAGGAACTCCTACGAGCAGTACTTC. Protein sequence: CSATERNSYEQYF.